This T cell receptor beta chain was documented in a study of blood T cell repertoires in COVID-19. Germline lookup yields CDR1 MGHRA and CDR2 YSYEKL. The trim removed 1 base at V and 4 bases at J, leaving 7 bases unmatched. This CDR3 is built from 17 residues. This clone was seen just once. Clones were sequenced by immunoSEQ multiplex PCR, and TCRdb holds only the in-frame ones, with some missing. The data hold approximately 200,000 clones, with 85% observed a single time. The material sequenced was PBMCs or T cells enriched from blood (not recorded which). The TCR comes from a man aged 35 to 55 who had recovered from COVID-19. The chain carries TRBV4-1 and TRBJ2-1; 10 bases line up with TRBD2. CDR3 sequence: CASSQGLAGVRYNEQFF. CDR3 DNA sequence: TGCGCCAGCAGCCAAGGGCTAGCGGGAGTGAGGTACAATGAGCAGTTCTTC.